The rows below give T cell receptor beta chains drawn from one sample of a study of blood T cell repertoires in COVID-19. TCRdb keeps only in-frame clones here, not all; method: immunoSEQ multiplex PCR. In the table there are about 250,000 clones, 75% to 90% of which are singletons. The sequencing sample was made of PBMCs or T cells enriched from blood (not recorded which). All receptors come from a man between 35 and 55 years old who had recovered from COVID-19. Both conserved end residues are part of each CDR3. Each record gives: clone size, J gene, V gene, D gene, CDR3 protein, CDR3 DNA. The D gene is left open where the match is weak. Rows give clone size only sometimes, using once, few, many, or a class for an expanded clone.

size: NA; J: TRBJ1-1; V: TRBV12-3/TRBV12-4; D: TRBD1; CDR3: CASGGGAYYEAFF; DNA: TGTGCCAGCGGAGGGGGCGCATACTATGAAGCTTTCTTT
size: once; J: TRBJ1-1; V: TRBV28; D: NA; CDR3: CASRMSRVDSGAFF; DNA: TGTGCCAGCAGAATGAGTAGGGTGGACAGTGGGGCTTTCTTT
size: NA; J: TRBJ1-4; V: TRBV7-9; D: TRBD1; CDR3: CASSSRRGQGVSRTEKLFF; DNA: TGTGCCAGCAGCTCCAGAAGGGGACAGGGAGTTTCTCGTACAGAAAAACTGTTTTTT
size: once; J: TRBJ2-6; V: TRBV11-2; D: TRBD1; CDR3: CASNTGTGSLSGANVLTF; DNA: TGTGCCAGTAATACCGGGACAGGGTCCCTCTCTGGGGCCAACGTCCTGACTTTC
size: NA; J: TRBJ1-1; V: TRBV2; D: NA; CDR3: CASQPIGVGGEAFF; DNA: TGTGCCAGCCAGCCTATCGGGGTCGGAGGTGAAGCTTTCTTT
size: few; J: TRBJ2-4; V: TRBV19; D: TRBD2; CDR3: CASSIDTGGGGNIQYF; DNA: TGTGCCAGTAGTATAGATACGGGGGGTGGTGGAAACATTCAGTACTTC
size: NA; J: TRBJ1-5; V: TRBV6-1; D: TRBD1; CDR3: CASSEAKTGARQPQHF; DNA: TGTGCCAGCAGTGAAGCAAAGACAGGGGCACGTCAGCCCCAGCATTTT
size: NA; J: TRBJ2-3; V: TRBV6-5; D: TRBD2; CDR3: CASSRGARDTQYF; DNA: TGTGCCAGCTCGCGGGGGGCGCGGGATACGCAGTATTTT
size: NA; J: TRBJ2-7; V: TRBV7-2; D: TRBD2; CDR3: CASSLVAGGSYEQYF; DNA: TGTGCCAGCAGCTTAGTGGCGGGGGGATCTTACGAGCAGTACTTC
size: NA; J: TRBJ1-4; V: TRBV18; D: TRBD1; CDR3: CASSPLDRGNEKLFF; DNA: TGTGCCAGCTCACCTCTGGACAGGGGCAATGAAAAACTGTTTTTT